The T cell receptor beta chain described here comes from a study of control samples from healthy donors and cancer patients (dated by TCRdb to the early 2020s). As to this clone: Its cognate antigen has yet to be identified. Per-base quality was not reported, and no clone a single base away is much larger than it.

V has 8 bases trimmed and J has 3 bases trimmed; junction bases matching no gene number 2. The CDR3 has 13 amino acids, counting the end cysteine and phenylalanine. Only the CDR3 DNA stays, 39 bases, in frame from base 1. Receptor amplification or capture employed the immunoSEQ multiplex PCR assay. Held by TCRdb, this immuneACCESS table contains in-frame sequences only and omits some clones. Under half of the omission traces to an unresolved V gene where checked; the cause of the rest is unknown. The sample has around 76,000 clones on record, 75% to 90% of them singletons. The ten largest clones represent about 9.9% of the sample.

The material sequenced was PBMCs. This TCR came from a woman aged 50 to 65 with colorectal cancer. Recombination joined TRBV12-3 or TRBV12-4 with TRBJ2-1, with 9 bases aligning to TRBD2. In nucleotide form, the sequence is TGTGCCAGCTGCGGGGGGGTCTACAATGAGCAGTTCTTC. It translates to CASCGGVYNEQFF.